A selection of T cell receptor beta chains follows, all from one sample in a study of radiotherapy plus CTLA-4 blockade in lung cancer. Some clones are missing from TCRdb's copy, which holds only in-frame ones; the method was immunoSEQ multiplex PCR. The sample comprises fewer than 90,000 clones, roughly 87% of which are singletons, and 0.65% to 0.95% rests with the top ten. The source was peripheral blood, collected from a patient treated with radiotherapy plus ipilimumab. These receptors all come from a human donor with non-small cell lung cancer who had stable disease on radiotherapy plus ipilimumab. The CDR3 runs from the conserved cysteine through the conserved F or W. A D gene is named only where the DNA matches it firmly. Some rows have no size entry. The others give once, few or many, or a class for an expanded clone.

clone size | D gene | J gene | V gene | CDR3 protein | CDR3 DNA
- | - | TRBJ1-2 | TRBV6-1 | CASSVGTNYGYTF | TGTGCCAGCAGTGTTGGCACCAACTATGGCTACACCTTC
- | - | TRBJ1-4 | TRBV19 | CASRADRVIEKLFF | TGTGCCAGCCGGGCCGACAGAGTAATTGAAAAACTGTTTTTT
- | - | TRBJ1-6 | TRBV29-1 | CSVEEGRDSPLHF | TGCAGCGTTGAAGAGGGCAGGGACTCACCCCTCCACTTT
- | - | TRBJ2-3 | TRBV20-1 | CSAWVTDTQYF | TGCAGTGCCTGGGTGACAGATACGCAGTATTTT
- | TRBD1 | TRBJ1-4 | TRBV19 | CASSGGTGLNEKLFF | TGTGCCAGTAGTGGCGGGACAGGATTAAATGAAAAACTGTTTTTT
once | - | TRBJ2-7 | TRBV19 | CASSKESGTPSYEQYF | TGTGCCAGTAGCAAAGAGTCCGGGACGCCATCGTACGAGCAGTACTTC
- | TRBD1 | TRBJ1-5 | TRBV2 | CASMGTGASNQPQHF | TGTGCCAGCATGGGGACAGGGGCCTCAAATCAGCCCCAGCATTTT
- | TRBD2 | TRBJ2-2 | TRBV18 | CASSPGAGGQTGELFF | TGTGCCAGCTCTCCCGGAGCGGGAGGACAGACCGGGGAGCTGTTTTTT
few | - | TRBJ2-7 | TRBV7-9 | CASSLASQGYEQYF | TGTGCCAGCAGCTTAGCATCGCAGGGGTACGAGCAGTACTTC
- | - | TRBJ2-7 | TRBV4-1 | CASSLGGGNEQYF | TGCGCCAGCAGCCTCGGTGGAGGCAACGAGCAGTACTTC
- | TRBD1 | TRBJ2-7 | TRBV5-1 | CASSHTGQMSYEQYF | TGCGCCAGCAGCCACACGGGACAGATGTCCTACGAGCAGTACTTC
- | - | TRBJ1-3 | TRBV14 | CASSQGRVSGNTIYF | TGTGCCAGCAGCCAAGGCAGGGTATCTGGAAACACCATATATTTT
- | TRBD1 | TRBJ1-1 | TRBV19 | CASSRQGVTEAFF | TGTGCCAGTAGTAGACAGGGTGTCACTGAAGCTTTCTTT
once | - | TRBJ2-1 | TRBV6-6 | CASSQWTANEQFF | TGTGCCAGCAGTCAATGGACAGCAAATGAGCAGTTCTTC
- | - | TRBJ1-5 | TRBV30 | CAWGGVRNQPQHF | TGTGCCTGGGGGGGGGTTAGAAATCAGCCCCAGCATTTT